The 3 T cell receptor beta chains listed next were all sequenced from one sample in a study of cytomegalovirus exposure and HLA in healthy donors. Researchers ran the PCR with 60 Vbeta and 13 Jbeta primers. Assay: immunoSEQ multiplex PCR; the TCRdb copy retains only in-frame clones and omits some. The table records 160,000 or so clones, about 80% of them present only once. Sequenced input: PBMCs. The receptors come from a man between 60 and 75 years old in good health and CMV-seronegative.

The rearrangement links TRBV5-1 to TRBJ2-3; D possibly corresponds to TRBD1 (6 bases). This CDR3 region has 14 residues. The V gene's germline CDR1 is SGHRS and CDR2 YFSETQ. Trimming stripped 5 bases from V and 5 bases from J, with 15 bases between. The CDR3 reads CASSWGRLEDTQYF. CDR3 in DNA: TGCGCCAGCAGTTGGGGGCGATTAGAAGATACGCAGTATTTT.

The rearrangement links TRBV6-1 to TRBJ1-2; D call uncertain. CDR3 size: 12 residues. V lost 2 bases and J lost 4, with 5 bases in between. Germline assignment: CDR1 MNHNS and CDR2 SASEGT. The CDR3 DNA reads TGTGCCAGCAGTGAACGGTTCTATGGCTACACCTTC. This codes for CASSERFYGYTF.

V and J are TRBV9 and TRBJ1-6; 8 bases map to TRBD1. Germline values: CDR1 SGDLS, CDR2 YYNGEE. CDR3 size: 14 residues. V dropped 3 bases and J dropped 10; count of bases not matched to a gene: 6. The CDR3 DNA reads as TGTGCCAGCAGCGCTACAGGGGGTCCCTCACCCCTCCACTTT. Protein product: CASSATGGPSPLHF.